The rows below give T cell receptor beta chains drawn from one sample of a study of metastatic and nonmetastatic thyroid tumors. TCRdb re-clonotyped the PCR reads via MiXCR. The sample records roughly 50,000 clones, around 20% being singletons. The sample taken for sequencing was blood. The receptors shown here come from a male donor with papillary thyroid cancer or a benign thyroid nodule (not recorded which). Some clones in this sample may be carry-over from other donors' samples. Each CDR3 is given with its conserved first and last residue. The D gene is left open where the match is weak. The size field is filled for only some rows; it gives once, few, many or a size class.

cdr3_nt	cdr3_aa	d_call	clone_size	cdr3_length	v_call	j_call
TGTGCCAGCAGTTCGACAGGGAGCTATGGCTACACCTTC	CASSSTGSYGYTF	TRBD1	many	13	TRBV7-8	TRBJ1-2
TGCAGTGCCCAGCAACAGGACGAGCAGTACTTC	CSAQQQDEQYF	.	many	11	TRBV20-1	TRBJ2-7
TGCGCCAGCAGCCCGGGGGGCATTACACTTTACAATGAGCAGTTCTTC	CASSPGGITLYNEQFF	.	many	16	TRBV5-1	TRBJ2-1
TGTGCCAGCAGCCTTCACTCGTCCGCATTCCAAGAGACCCAGTACTTC	CASSLHSSAFQETQYF	.	many	16	TRBV11-2	TRBJ2-5
TGTGCCAGCAGCTGGAGGAGCACAGATACGCAGTATTTT	CASSWRSTDTQYF	.	.	13	TRBV7-9	TRBJ2-3
TGTGCCAGCAGCTTAGAGCAGGACACTGAAGCTTTCTTT	CASSLEQDTEAFF	.	many	13	TRBV7-8	TRBJ1-1
TGCGCCAGCAGCCCCGTAGGAGAGACCCAGTACTTC	CASSPVGETQYF	.	many	12	TRBV5-1	TRBJ2-5
TGCAGTGCTAGAGATTCCACAGACTACGAGCAGTACTTC	CSARDSTDYEQYF	.	.	13	TRBV20-1	TRBJ2-7
TGTGCCAGCAGCCAAGATAGCGTCACCCTGCCTAATGAGCAGTTCTTC	CASSQDSVTLPNEQFF	.	few	16	TRBV3-1	TRBJ2-1
TGTGCCAGCAGTGACGCGGGAGGGGGCAATGAGCAGTTCTTC	CASSDAGGGNEQFF	TRBD2	many	14	TRBV2	TRBJ2-1
TGCAGTGCCCAAACGCGGGGACGGTTAATACACAGAGGAGAGACCCAGTACTTC	CSAQTRGRLIHRGETQYF	.	.	18	TRBV20-1	TRBJ2-5
TGTGCCAGCAGTTTAGGACGGGGACGTTACAATGAGCAGTTCTTC	CASSLGRGRYNEQFF	.	few	15	TRBV27	TRBJ2-1
TGTGCCAGCAGTTTTAGCCTGAATGAGCAGTTCTTC	CASSFSLNEQFF	.	many	12	TRBV28	TRBJ2-1
TGTGCCAGCAGTTTATCTAATAATTCACCCCTCCACTTT	CASSLSNNSPLHF	.	many	13	TRBV12-3/TRBV12-4	TRBJ1-6
TGTGCCAGCTCACCACAGGACAGGGTTGACTATGGCTACACCTTC	CASSPQDRVDYGYTF	TRBD1	few	15	TRBV18	TRBJ1-2
TGTGCCTGGACATGGGAGGGTGAAGCTTTCTTT	CAWTWEGEAFF	.	few	11	TRBV30	TRBJ1-1
TGTGCTTCCAACGGGGTTAGCTCTGTTGCCAACGTCCTGACTTTC	CASNGVSSVANVLTF	.	.	15	TRBV2	TRBJ2-6
TGCGCCAGCAGCCCTAAAGTTACAGTGGGCGCTGGGGCCAACGTCCTGACTTTC	CASSPKVTVGAGANVLTF	.	.	18	TRBV4-1	TRBJ2-6
TGTGCCAGCAGCTTACAGGGGATGGGAGAGACCCAGTACTTC	CASSLQGMGETQYF	TRBD1	few	14	TRBV6-5	TRBJ2-5